A single sample is the source of the 17 T cell receptor beta chains below, sequenced in a study of blood T cell repertoires in COVID-19. Profiling relied on immunoSEQ multiplex PCR, and the TCRdb table lists in-frame clones only, not all of them. The sample carries about 150,000 clones, 84% recorded once. The sample was peripheral blood. These receptors all come from a woman over 75 with COVID-19, enrolled during active disease.

A single count supports this clone. This chain joins TRBV5-1 and TRBJ2-1, with D tentatively TRBD1 (6 bases). The length of the CDR3 is 15 residues. Germline V CDR1 and CDR2: SGHRS, YFSETQ. Deletions cut 0 bases from V and 4 bases from J, with 11 bases between. In DNA, the CDR3 is TGCGCCAGCAGCTTGGGACAGGCTCCTTACAATGAGCAGTTCTTC. This encodes CASSLGQAPYNEQFF. Full variable domain (rest looked up from reference TRBV5-1 and TRBJ2-1): KAGVTQTPRYLIKTRGQQVTLSCSPISGHRSVSWYQQTPGQGLQFLFEYFSETQRNKGNFPGRFSGRQFSNSRSEMNVSTLELGDSALYLCASSLGQAPYNEQFFGPGTRLTVL.

The genes are TRBV5-1 and TRBJ2-7, with D hard to call. Germline V lookup: CDR1 SGHRS, CDR2 YFSETQ. V lost 2 bases and J lost 4, with 13 bases in between. The CDR3 runs 14 residues. The CDR3 nucleotides are TGCGCCAGCAGCTTCATTTCGGTTAGTTACGAGCAGTACTTC. This gives the protein CASSFISVSYEQYF.

The gene calls are TRBV28 and TRBJ1-1; D may be TRBD1 (6 bases). From germline, CDR1 is MDHEN and CDR2 SYDVKM. The CDR3 loop spans 15 amino acids. The V and J ends lost 2 bases and 3 bases respectively, with 13 bases between them. Written as DNA, the CDR3 is TGTGCCAGCAGTTTAGCGGGGGCCGGGGACACTGAAGCTTTCTTT. This sequence encodes CASSLAGAGDTEAFF.

The chain carries TRBV9 and TRBJ2-3; 9 bases fit TRBD1. V dropped 3 bases and J dropped 2; count of bases not matched to a gene: 7. The length of the CDR3 is 16 residues. Germline loops: CDR1 SGDLS, CDR2 YYNGEE. This CDR3 reads CASSATGGTPTDTQYF. CDR3 DNA sequence: TGTGCCAGCAGCGCGACAGGGGGGACCCCCACAGATACGCAGTATTTT.

This chain connects TRBV12-5 to TRBJ2-5; 8 bases fit TRBD2. CDR3 length: 13 amino acids. CDR1 is LGHNT, CDR2 FRNRAP, per germline. The trim removed 8 bases at V and 5 bases at J, leaving 7 bases unmatched. CDR3 in DNA: TGTGCTAGTTGGCGGGGGGCGTTGGAGACCCAGTACTTC. It encodes CASWRGALETQYF.

The chain links TRBV5-5 to TRBJ2-5, with a possible D match to TRBD1 (5 bases). The germline V and J ends were trimmed by 4 bases and 5 bases, with 18 bases remaining between them. The CDR3 totals 15 residues. From germline, CDR1 is SGHKS and CDR2 YYEKEE (reference sequence). The CDR3 DNA follows: TGTGCCAGCAGCCCTATGACAGCCTCCCAGGAGACCCAGTACTTC. It translates to CASSPMTASQETQYF. Supplemented by reference TRBV5-5 and TRBJ2-5, the full variable domain reads DAGVTQSPTHLIKTRGQQVTLRCSPISGHKSVSWYQQVLGQGPQFIFQYYEKEERGRGNFPDRFSARQFPNYSSELNVNALLLGDSALYLCASSPMTASQETQYFGPGTRLLVL.

V is TRBV27 and J is TRBJ1-2; 12 bases line up with TRBD1. The ends lost 3 bases at V and 5 bases at J; junction bases unmatched: 10. The CDR3 contains 17 residues. In germline, CDR1 is MNHEY, CDR2 SMNVEV (reference sequence). The CDR3: CASSLWGQGAPGYGYTF. Here the CDR3 DNA reads TGTGCCAGCAGTTTGTGGGGACAGGGGGCGCCGGGATATGGCTACACCTTC.

This clone came up once. The V and J genes are TRBV20-1 and TRBJ1-5, with D possibly matching TRBD1 (6 bases). This CDR3 region has 13 residues. Germline-derived CDR1 and CDR2 are DFQATT and SNEGSKA (reference sequence). The ends were cut back, 3 bases at V and 2 bases at J, with 8 bases in the middle. This CDR3 reads CSASPGGNQPQHF. The CDR3 bases are TGCAGTGCTAGTCCAGGGGGCAATCAGCCCCAGCATTTT.

CDR3: CASSLSSGHTADTQYF. As DNA, the CDR3 is TGTGCCAGCAGTTTATCCTCTGGACATACCGCAGATACGCAGTATTTT. This chain joins TRBV27 and TRBJ2-3; weak D call: TRBD1 (5 bases). This CDR3 is 16 amino acids long. V was clipped by 0 bases and J by 4 bases, with 14 bases between them. Per germline, CDR1 MNHEY and CDR2 SMNVEV (reference sequence).

This chain uses TRBV7-3 with TRBJ2-3, with D possibly matching TRBD1 (5 bases). Germline-derived CDR1 and CDR2 are SGHTA and FQGTGA. Deletions cut 4 bases from V and 5 bases from J, with 13 bases between. The CDR3 length is 14 residues. CDR3 coding DNA: TGTGCCAGCAGCTCGCCCAGGGCAGAAGATACGCAGTATTTT. Translating it yields CASSSPRAEDTQYF.

The chain has TRBV5-1 and TRBJ2-5; TRBD1 matches at 7 bases. Germline CDR1 and CDR2: SGHRS and YFSETQ. The CDR3 consists of 15 residues. Germline trimming cut 2 bases from V and 4 bases from J; bases unmatched to any gene: 8. The CDR3 DNA follows: TGCGCCAGCAGCTTTAGACAGGGTGGGATAGAGACCCAGTACTTC. Translation gives CASSFRQGGIETQYF.

The J gene is TRBJ2-2, the V gene TRBV5-1; tentatively, D is TRBD1 (6 bases). The CDR3 is 14 amino acids. The germline gives CDR1 SGHRS, CDR2 YFSETQ. V shed 3 bases and J shed 4 bases, with 10 bases lying between them. CDR3: CASSSGTPTGELFF. The CDR3 bases are TGCGCCAGCAGCTCCGGGACACCCACCGGGGAGCTGTTTTTT. Based on the CDR3 plus reference TRBV5-1 and TRBJ2-2, the full variable domain is KAGVTQTPRYLIKTRGQQVTLSCSPISGHRSVSWYQQTPGQGLQFLFEYFSETQRNKGNFPGRFSGRQFSNSRSEMNVSTLELGDSALYLCASSSGTPTGELFFGEGSRLTVL.

The rearrangement links TRBV5-4 to TRBJ2-5, with 15 bases matching TRBD2. With 3 bases clipped from V and 5 bases from J, the junction kept 2 bases outside the gene matches. The CDR3 runs to 15 residues. Germline CDR1 is SGHNT and CDR2 is YYREEE (reference sequence). CDR3 nucleotides: TGTGCCAGCAGCTACGGGACTAGCGGGAGGGAGACCCAGTACTTC. Its translation: CASSYGTSGRETQYF.

This rearrangement joins TRBV5-4 to TRBJ2-6, with 11 bases lining up with TRBD1. CDR1 is SGHNT and CDR2 is YYREEE in the germline V gene (reference sequence). The CDR3 totals 18 residues. V trimming: 4 bases; J trimming: 1 base; junction bases outside the gene matches: 7. The CDR3 coding sequence is TGTGCCAGCAGCCCACGGACAGGGGGCGAATCTGGGGCCAACGTCCTGACTTTC. This sequence encodes CASSPRTGGESGANVLTF.

The V call is TRBV7-9, the J call TRBJ1-4; 7 nucleotides agree with TRBD1. After removal of 3 bases from V and 7 bases from J, the junction contained 5 bases not matched to a gene. CDR1 is SEHNR and CDR2 is FQNEAQ in the germline V gene (reference sequence). The CDR3 spans 14 residues. CDR3 region: CASSFQQGSEKLFF. The DNA for the CDR3 is TGTGCCAGCAGCTTTCAACAGGGGAGTGAAAAACTGTTTTTT. Together with reference TRBV7-9 and TRBJ1-4, the CDR3 gives the full variable domain: DTGVSQNPRHKITKRGQNVTFRCDPISEHNRLYWYRQTLGQGPEFLTYFQNEAQLEKSRLLSDRFSAERPKGSFSTLEIQRTEQGDSAMYLCASSFQQGSEKLFFGSGTQLSVL.

The J gene is TRBJ2-5, the V gene TRBV5-1; D perhaps matches TRBD1 (6 bases). The length of the CDR3 is 15 residues. Looked up from germline, CDR1 is SGHRS and CDR2 is YFSETQ. V was trimmed by 2 bases and J by 5 bases, leaving 16 bases between them. The CDR3 loop reads CASSFLQGQRETQYF. CDR3 DNA sequence: TGCGCCAGCAGCTTCCTACAGGGCCAGCGGGAGACCCAGTACTTC.

The DNA for the CDR3 is TGTGCCAGCAGTTCCATCCGGGACAGGGGATATGGGAACACTGAAGCTTTCTTT. Its translation: CASSSIRDRGYGNTEAFF. The V gene is TRBV7-2, the J gene TRBJ1-1; 10 bases are a match to TRBD1. After removal of 6 bases from V and 1 base from J, the junction contained 14 bases not matched to a gene. The germline CDR1 and CDR2 sequences are SGHTA and FQGNSA. This CDR3 is 18 amino acids long. The entire variable domain, with the rest obtained from reference TRBV7-2 and TRBJ1-1, is as follows: GAGVSQSPSNKVTEKGKDVELRCDPISGHTALYWYRQSLGQGLEFLIYFQGNSAPDKSGLPSDRFSAERTGGSVSTLTIQRTQQEDSAVYLCASSSIRDRGYGNTEAFFGQGTRLTVV.